Each of the 11 T cell receptor beta chains below was sequenced from the same sample in a study of beta chain features in type 1 diabetes. Of the isolated RNA, all was reverse transcribed, and so the sequenced material was expressed TCRB transcripts. Assay: immunoSEQ multiplex PCR; the TCRdb copy retains only in-frame clones and omits some. The sample gives fewer than 900,000 clones, around a sixth of which show up once; 0.02% to 0.025% is in the top ten. Sequencing input: naive CD4+ T cells from blood. Every receptor here comes from a woman under 30 in good health.

The chain uses TRBV28 and TRBJ2-1; TRBD2 matches 11 bases. Trimming removed 6 bases from V and 6 bases from J; junction bases left unmatched: 7. This CDR3 is built from 15 residues. Germline V CDR1 and CDR2: MDHEN, SYDVKM. CDR3 DNA sequence: TGTGCCAGCAGACCCGGGACTAGCGGAGCCAATGAGCAGTTCTTC. The encoded protein is CASRPGTSGANEQFF.

The chain joins TRBV11-2 to TRBJ2-6; 7 bases match TRBD1. This CDR3 has 18 residues. Trimming cost V 3 bases and J 0 bases; bases outside gene matches: 8. The germline V gene encodes CDR1 SGHAT and CDR2 FQNNGV. The CDR3, as DNA: TGTGCCAGCAGCTTGGGACAGAGCGACCTCTCTGGGGCCAACGTCCTGACTTTC. Amino acid sequence: CASSLGQSDLSGANVLTF.

The chain uses TRBV7-2 and TRBJ2-1, with D uncertain. V gave up 8 bases and J gave up 5 bases, with 7 bases separating them. This CDR3 is 11 amino acids long. CDR1 is SGHTA and CDR2 is FQGNSA in the germline V gene. Here the CDR3 DNA reads TGTGCCAGCCGACGTAACAATGAGCAGTTCTTC. Translation: CASRRNNEQFF.

This clone was recorded a few times. The V call is TRBV7-2, the J call TRBJ2-5; unclear D gene. This CDR3 comprises 14 residues. CDR1 and CDR2 (germline): SGHTA, FQGNSA. Deletions cut 0 bases from V and 3 bases from J, with 8 bases between. CDR3 sequence (DNA): TGTGCCAGCAGCTTAGCCTGGGGTGAAGAGACCCAGTACTTC. Its translation: CASSLAWGEETQYF.

The rearrangement links TRBV19 to TRBJ1-1, with 7 bases fitting TRBD1. Germline V gene sequence: CDR1 LNHDA, CDR2 SQIVND (reference sequence). The CDR3 has 15 amino acids. Trimming took 3 bases from V and 1 from J; bases not matched to a gene: 5. The CDR3 region has the DNA TGTGCCAGTAGTATTAGGGGACAGCCGAACACTGAAGCTTTCTTT. This gives the protein CASSIRGQPNTEAFF.

In its sample, this clone was seen a few times. Other nucleotide sequences in the sample specify the same CDR3. This sequence joins TRBV11-2 and TRBJ2-7; D call uncertain. V was cut by 8 bases and J by 3 bases, with 5 bases left in between. This CDR3 is 10 amino acids long. Germline CDR1 SGHAT, CDR2 FQNNGV. The DNA of the CDR3 is TGTGCCAGCTCCAACTACGAGCAGTACTTC. This sequence encodes CASSNYEQYF.

The chain employs TRBV5-1 and TRBJ2-2; 12 nucleotides align to TRBD2. Germline-derived CDR1 and CDR2 are SGHRS and YFSETQ. This CDR3 is built from 17 residues. V gave up 0 bases and J gave up 5 bases; unmatched junction bases: 5. CDR3 DNA: TGCGCCAGCAGCTTGGTGACTAGCGGGAGAGGAACCGGGGAGCTGTTTTTT. Amino acids: CASSLVTSGRGTGELFF.

The chain carries TRBV29-1 and TRBJ2-7, with D perhaps matching TRBD1 or TRBD2 (6 bases each). The CDR3 has 13 residues. Germline V gives CDR1 SQVTM, CDR2 ANQGSEA. The ends were cut back, 4 bases at V and 6 bases at J, with 16 bases in the middle. In nucleotides, the CDR3 is TGCAGCGTTGTTTGGGGGGCAGGAGGCGAGCAGTACTTC. Protein: CSVVWGAGGEQYF.

This clone was detected only a few times. The V gene is TRBV2, the J gene TRBJ1-5; TRBD1 matches 7 bases. CDR1 SNHLY and CDR2 FYNNEI come from the germline V gene. The CDR3 length is 14 residues. Trimming at V came to 6 bases and at J to 4 bases, leaving 6 bases not matched to a gene. Here the CDR3 reads CASRETGTNQPQHF. The CDR3 coding sequence is TGTGCCAGCAGAGAGACAGGGACAAATCAGCCCCAGCATTTT. The full variable domain, in which reference TRBV2 and TRBJ1-5 provide the parts outside the CDR3, is EPEVTQTPSHQVTQMGQEVILRCVPISNHLYFYWYRQILGQKVEFLVSFYNNEISEKSEIFDDQFSVERPDGSNFTLKIRSTKLEDSAMYFCASRETGTNQPQHFGDGTRLSIL.

V and J are TRBV18 and TRBJ2-7; D remains ambiguous. The CDR3 runs to 14 residues. Germline CDR1 KGHSH, CDR2 LQKENI. V was cut by 4 bases and J by 4 bases, with 14 bases left in between. CDR3 nucleotides: TGTGCCAGCTCACGTGAGACTGGGCTATACGAGCAGTACTTC. The encoded protein is CASSRETGLYEQYF.

The chain has TRBV18 and TRBJ2-1, with 7 bases identical to TRBD1. Losses at the gene ends were 4 bases for V and 8 bases for J; bases not matched to a gene: 17. The CDR3 is 17 residues long. Per germline, CDR1 KGHSH and CDR2 LQKENI. CDR3 in amino acids: CASSRQGTSGGSDEQFF. The CDR3 DNA sequence: TGTGCCAGCTCACGACAGGGAACGAGTGGCGGATCGGATGAGCAGTTCTTC.